Detailed here is one TCR beta chain. The sample comes from a study of blood T cell repertoires in COVID-19. Study-wide background: The origin of the acute and convalescent COVID-19 samples was the United States, Italy and Spain. From T cells, B-cell-depleted T cells, or PBMCs came the material, which was cDNA or gDNA.

Methods used by the authors: Reference gene primer amplification gave estimated nucleated cell counts. Produced via immunoSEQ multiplex PCR; TCRdb's table is partial and in-frame only. V and J calls and clone size are as listed in that table; D and trimming were resolved from the DNA. The table lists about 140,000 clones, 88% of them singletons. Germline lookup yields CDR1 LNHNV and CDR2 YYDKDF (reference sequence). The CDR3 has 17 residues. Deletions cut 2 bases from V and 4 bases from J, with 18 bases between. This clonotype was obtained from a man aged 60 to 69 with active or convalescent COVID-19. This sequence joins TRBV15 and TRBJ2-1; no reliable D call. Sequences were obtained from peripheral blood. CDR3 protein: CATSRNPGPRIYNEQFF. The CDR3 DNA reads TGTGCCACCAGCAGAAACCCTGGTCCCAGGATTTACAATGAGCAGTTCTTC.